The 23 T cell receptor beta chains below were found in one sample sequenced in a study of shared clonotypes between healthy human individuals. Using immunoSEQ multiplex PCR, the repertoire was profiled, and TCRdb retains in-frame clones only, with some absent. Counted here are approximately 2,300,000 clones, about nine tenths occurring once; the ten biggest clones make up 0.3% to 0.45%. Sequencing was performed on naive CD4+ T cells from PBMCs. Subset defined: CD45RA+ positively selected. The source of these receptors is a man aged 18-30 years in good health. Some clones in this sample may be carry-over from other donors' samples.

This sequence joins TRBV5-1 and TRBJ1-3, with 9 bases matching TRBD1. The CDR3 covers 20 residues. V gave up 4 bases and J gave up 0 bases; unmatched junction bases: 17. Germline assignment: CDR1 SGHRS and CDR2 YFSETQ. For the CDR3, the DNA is TGCGCCAGCAGCAAGTGGGGACAGGGTCCCACCTCCGACTCTGGAAACACCATATATTTT. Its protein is CASSKWGQGPTSDSGNTIYF.

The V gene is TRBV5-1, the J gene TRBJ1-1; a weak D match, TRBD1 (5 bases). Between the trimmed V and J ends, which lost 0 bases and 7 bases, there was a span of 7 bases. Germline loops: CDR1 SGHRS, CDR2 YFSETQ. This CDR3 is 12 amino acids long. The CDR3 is CASSLVQGEAFF. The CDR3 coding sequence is TGCGCCAGCAGCTTGGTGCAGGGTGAAGCTTTCTTT.

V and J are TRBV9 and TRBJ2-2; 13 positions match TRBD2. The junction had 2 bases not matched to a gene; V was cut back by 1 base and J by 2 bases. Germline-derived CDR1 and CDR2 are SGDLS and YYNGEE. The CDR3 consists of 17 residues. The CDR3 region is CASSVMGLAGNTGELFF. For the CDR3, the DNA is TGTGCCAGCAGCGTAATGGGACTAGCGGGAAACACCGGGGAGCTGTTTTTT.

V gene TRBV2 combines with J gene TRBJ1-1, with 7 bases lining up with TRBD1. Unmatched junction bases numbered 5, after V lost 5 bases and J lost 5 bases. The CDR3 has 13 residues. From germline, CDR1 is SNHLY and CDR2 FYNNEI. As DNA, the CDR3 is TGTGCCAGCAGTAAACAGGGGAGGACTGAAGCTTTCTTT. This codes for CASSKQGRTEAFF.

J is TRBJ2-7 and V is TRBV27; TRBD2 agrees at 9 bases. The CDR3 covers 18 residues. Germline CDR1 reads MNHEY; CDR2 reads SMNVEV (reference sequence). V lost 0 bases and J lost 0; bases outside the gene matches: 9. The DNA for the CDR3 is TGTGCCAGCAGTTTATCCGCTAGCGGGGCTACCACCTCCTACGAGCAGTACTTC. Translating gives CASSLSASGATTSYEQYF.

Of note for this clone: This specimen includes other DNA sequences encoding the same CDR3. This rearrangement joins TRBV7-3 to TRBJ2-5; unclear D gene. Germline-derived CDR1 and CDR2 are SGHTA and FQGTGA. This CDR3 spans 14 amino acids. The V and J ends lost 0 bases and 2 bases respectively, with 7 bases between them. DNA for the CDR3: TGTGCCAGCAGCTTAACTGGGCAACAAGAGACCCAGTACTTC. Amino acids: CASSLTGQQETQYF.

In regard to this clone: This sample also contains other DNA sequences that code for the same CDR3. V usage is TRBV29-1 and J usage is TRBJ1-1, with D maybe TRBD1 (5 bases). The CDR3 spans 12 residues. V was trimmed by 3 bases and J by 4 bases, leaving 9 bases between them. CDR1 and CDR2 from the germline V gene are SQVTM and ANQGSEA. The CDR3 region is CSVENQGTEAFF. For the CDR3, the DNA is TGCAGCGTTGAGAACCAGGGCACTGAAGCTTTCTTT.

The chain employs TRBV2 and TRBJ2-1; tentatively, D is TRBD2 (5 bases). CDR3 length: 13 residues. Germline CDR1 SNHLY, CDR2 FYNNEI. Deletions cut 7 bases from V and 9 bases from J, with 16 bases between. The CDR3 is CASTPAPRAEQFF. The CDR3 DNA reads TGTGCCAGCACGCCCGCTCCGCGGGCTGAGCAGTTCTTC.

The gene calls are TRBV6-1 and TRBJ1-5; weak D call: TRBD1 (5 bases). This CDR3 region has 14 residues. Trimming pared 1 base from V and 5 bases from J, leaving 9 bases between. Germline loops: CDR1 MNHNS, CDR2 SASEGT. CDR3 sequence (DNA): TGTGCCAGCAGTGAAGGAGTCAGGGATCAGCCCCAGCATTTT. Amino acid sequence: CASSEGVRDQPQHF.

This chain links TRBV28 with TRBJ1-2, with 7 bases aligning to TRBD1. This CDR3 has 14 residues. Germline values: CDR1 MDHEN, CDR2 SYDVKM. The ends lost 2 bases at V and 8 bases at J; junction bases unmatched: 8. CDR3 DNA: TGTGCCAGCAGTTTACCACAGGGGTTGCGAGGCTACACCTTC. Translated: CASSLPQGLRGYTF.

The CDR3 loop is CASSSQGYHYEQYF. The CDR3 region has the DNA TGTGCCAGCAGCTCACAGGGGTATCACTACGAGCAGTACTTC. The J gene is TRBJ2-7, the V gene TRBV7-2; 7 bases map to TRBD1. The CDR3 is 14 residues long. Germline CDR1 and CDR2: SGHTA and FQGNSA. Trimming removed 4 bases from V and 3 bases from J; junction bases left unmatched: 6.

The CDR3 nucleotides read TGTGCCAGCAGCCCTTCGGGAGAGACCCAGTACTTC. It codes for CASSPSGETQYF. V gene TRBV11-2 combines with J gene TRBJ2-5; D call uncertain. The ends were cut back, 5 bases at V and 4 bases at J, with 8 bases in the middle. This CDR3 region has 12 residues. Germline V CDR1 and CDR2: SGHAT, FQNNGV.

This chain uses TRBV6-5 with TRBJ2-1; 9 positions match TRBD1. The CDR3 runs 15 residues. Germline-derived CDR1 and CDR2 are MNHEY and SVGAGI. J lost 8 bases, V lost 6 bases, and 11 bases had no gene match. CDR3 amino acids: CASRLGTGRGDEQFF. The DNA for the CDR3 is TGTGCCAGCAGGCTCGGGACAGGGCGAGGCGATGAGCAGTTCTTC.

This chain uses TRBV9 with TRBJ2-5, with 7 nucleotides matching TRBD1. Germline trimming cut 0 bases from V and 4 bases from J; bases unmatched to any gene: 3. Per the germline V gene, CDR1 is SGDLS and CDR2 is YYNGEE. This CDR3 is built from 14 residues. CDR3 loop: CASSVDAGGETQYF. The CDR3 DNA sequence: TGTGCCAGCAGCGTAGACGCAGGGGGAGAGACCCAGTACTTC.

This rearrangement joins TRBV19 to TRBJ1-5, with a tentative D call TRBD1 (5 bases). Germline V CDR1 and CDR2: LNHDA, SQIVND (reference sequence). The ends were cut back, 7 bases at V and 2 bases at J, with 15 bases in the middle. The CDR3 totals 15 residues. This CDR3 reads CASISRGFGNQPQHF. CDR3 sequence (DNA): TGTGCCAGTATTTCTAGGGGATTTGGCAATCAGCCCCAGCATTTT.

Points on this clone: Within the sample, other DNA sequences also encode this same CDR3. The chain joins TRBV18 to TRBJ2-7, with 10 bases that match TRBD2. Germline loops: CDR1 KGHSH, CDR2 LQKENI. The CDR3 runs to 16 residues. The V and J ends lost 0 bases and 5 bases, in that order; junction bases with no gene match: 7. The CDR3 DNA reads TGTGCCAGCTCACCACCGGGGCTAGCGGGAGCGCACGAGCAGTACTTC. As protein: CASSPPGLAGAHEQYF. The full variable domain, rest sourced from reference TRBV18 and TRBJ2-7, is NAGVMQNPRHLVRRRGQEARLRCSPMKGHSHVYWYRQLPEEGLKFMVYLQKENIIDESGMPKERFSAEFPKEGPSILRIQQVVRGDSAAYFCASSPPGLAGAHEQYFGPGTRLTVT.

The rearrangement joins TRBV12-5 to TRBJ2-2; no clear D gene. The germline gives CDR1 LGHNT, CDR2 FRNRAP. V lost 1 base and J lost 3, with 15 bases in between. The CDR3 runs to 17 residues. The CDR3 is CASGLGGWRRDTGELFF. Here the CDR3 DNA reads TGTGCTAGTGGTTTGGGAGGTTGGCGTCGGGACACCGGGGAGCTGTTTTTT.

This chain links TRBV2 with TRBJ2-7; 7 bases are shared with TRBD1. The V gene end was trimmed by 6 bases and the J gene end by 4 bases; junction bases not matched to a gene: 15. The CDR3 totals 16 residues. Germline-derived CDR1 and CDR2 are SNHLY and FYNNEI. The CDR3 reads CASSGDRSRILYEQYF. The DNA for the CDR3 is TGTGCCAGCAGCGGGGACAGATCCCGGATCCTATACGAGCAGTACTTC.

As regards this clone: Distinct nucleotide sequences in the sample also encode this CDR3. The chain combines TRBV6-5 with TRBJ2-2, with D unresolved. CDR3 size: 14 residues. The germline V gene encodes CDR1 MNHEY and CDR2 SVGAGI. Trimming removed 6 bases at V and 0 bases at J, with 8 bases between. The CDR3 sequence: CASRPGTNTGELFF. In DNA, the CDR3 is TGTGCCAGCAGGCCTGGGACGAACACCGGGGAGCTGTTTTTT.

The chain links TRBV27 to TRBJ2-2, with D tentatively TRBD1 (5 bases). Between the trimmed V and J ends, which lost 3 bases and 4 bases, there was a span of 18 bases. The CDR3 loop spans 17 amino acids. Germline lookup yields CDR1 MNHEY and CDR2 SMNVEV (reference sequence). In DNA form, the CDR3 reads TGTGCCAGCAGTTTTTTGCGAAGGGGCGGATTCACCGGGGAGCTGTTTTTT. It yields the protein CASSFLRRGGFTGELFF.

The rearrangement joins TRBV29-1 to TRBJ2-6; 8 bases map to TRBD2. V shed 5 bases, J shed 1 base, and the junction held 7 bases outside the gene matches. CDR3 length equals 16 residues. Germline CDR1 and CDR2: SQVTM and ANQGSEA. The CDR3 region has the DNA TGCAGCGTTCGAGTAACGGGAGGGTCTGGGGCCAACGTCCTGACTTTC. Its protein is CSVRVTGGSGANVLTF.

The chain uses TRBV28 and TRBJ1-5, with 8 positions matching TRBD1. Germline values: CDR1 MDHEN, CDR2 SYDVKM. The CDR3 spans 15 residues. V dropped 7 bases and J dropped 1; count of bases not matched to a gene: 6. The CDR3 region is CASTLRTGSNQPQHF. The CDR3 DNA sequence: TGTGCCAGCACCCTCAGGACAGGGAGCAATCAGCCCCAGCATTTT.

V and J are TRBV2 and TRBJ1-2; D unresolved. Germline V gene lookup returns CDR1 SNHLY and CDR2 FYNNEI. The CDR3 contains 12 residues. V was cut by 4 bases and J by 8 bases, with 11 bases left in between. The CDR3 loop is CASSAGETGYTF. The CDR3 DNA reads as TGTGCCAGCAGTGCCGGTGAAACCGGCTACACCTTC.